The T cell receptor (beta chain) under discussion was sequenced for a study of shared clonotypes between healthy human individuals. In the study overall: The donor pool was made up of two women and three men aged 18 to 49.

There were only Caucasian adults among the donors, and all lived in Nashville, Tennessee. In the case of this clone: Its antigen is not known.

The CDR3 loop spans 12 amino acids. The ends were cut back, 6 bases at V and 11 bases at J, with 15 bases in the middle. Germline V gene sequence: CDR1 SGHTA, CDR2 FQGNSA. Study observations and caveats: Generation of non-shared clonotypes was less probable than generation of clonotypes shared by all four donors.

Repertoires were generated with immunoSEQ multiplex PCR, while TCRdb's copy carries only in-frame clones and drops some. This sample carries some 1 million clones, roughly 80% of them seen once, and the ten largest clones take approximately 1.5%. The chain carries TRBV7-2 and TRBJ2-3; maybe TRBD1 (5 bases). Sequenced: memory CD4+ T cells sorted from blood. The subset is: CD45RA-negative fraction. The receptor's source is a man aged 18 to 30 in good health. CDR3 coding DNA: TGTGCCAGCAGGCTTTTGGGGCGCGGGCAGTATTTT. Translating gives CASRLLGRGQYF.